At least ten counts were recorded for the clone carrying this TCR beta chain. Antigen specificity is unknown. With a J-beta primer mix and a sample-barcoded 5' primer, a second PCR ran about 7 to 12 cycles. Every cDNA molecule carried a tag from a template-switch adaptor bearing 12 random nucleotides. TCRdb redid the calling of the 5' RACE reads with MiXCR, one entry per CDR3 protein. The sample consists of about 630,000 distinct CDR3 sequences, over 20% of them appearing once. The data stem from a study of blood T cells in healthy people across ages. Approximately 9.7 milliliters was the volume of peripheral blood drawn from each donor. The authors extracted at least 6 micrograms of total RNA per sample. Study findings and constraints: In long-lived donors, naive CD4+ cell counts and diversity exceeded those of aged donors.

This CDR3 has 13 residues. The V gene's germline CDR1 is SGHTA and CDR2 FQGNSA. Trimming took off 2 bases at V and 2 bases at J, with 4 bases between the two ends. V and J are TRBV7-2 and TRBJ2-1; D gene unclear. Sequencing was carried out using blood. The source of this sequence is a man aged 70-80 years in good health. In nucleotides, the CDR3 is TGTGCCAGCAGCTTAAGTGCCTACAATGAGCAGTTCTTC. Encoded protein: CASSLSAYNEQFF.